These T cell receptor beta chains were read from a single sample in a study of CD4 T cells in relation to SARS-CoV-2 and coronaviruses. Their antigen targets remain unknown. The assay was immunoSEQ multiplex PCR, and TCRdb's table has in-frame clones only and misses some. The sample has about 29,000 clones, about three quarters seen once. Sample: CD4+ T cells from PBMCs, cultured in vitro. These receptors all stem from a human donor in good health. The CDR3 runs from the conserved cysteine through the conserved F or W. The D gene is left open where the match is weak. Not every row has a clone size; where given, it reads once, few, many or a size class.

D: NA
J: TRBJ2-1
size: NA
V: TRBV11-3
DNA: TGTGCCAGCAGCTTAATGGAAGGGAATGAGCAGTTCTTC
CDR3: CASSLMEGNEQFF

D: NA
J: TRBJ2-5
size: once
V: TRBV6-2/TRBV6-3
DNA: TGTGCCAGCAGTTTGGGCGGGGTGCGACAAGAGACCCAGTACTTC
CDR3: CASSLGGVRQETQYF

D: TRBD1
J: TRBJ2-2
size: once
V: TRBV9
DNA: TGTGCCAGCACCTCCTACAGGGGGCGCACCGGGGAGCTGTTTTTT
CDR3: CASTSYRGRTGELFF

D: NA
J: TRBJ1-2
size: NA
V: TRBV2
DNA: TGTGCCAGCAGTGAAACGGTCAGCACCGATGGCTACACCTTC
CDR3: CASSETVSTDGYTF

D: NA
J: TRBJ2-7
size: NA
V: TRBV21-1
DNA: TGTGCCAGCAGCCTCACGGACAGCTCCTACGAGCAGTACTTC
CDR3: CASSLTDSSYEQYF

D: NA
J: TRBJ2-5
size: NA
V: TRBV27
DNA: TGTGCCAGCAGTTTGGAGGGCGTAGAGACCCAGTACTTC
CDR3: CASSLEGVETQYF

D: NA
J: TRBJ2-7
size: NA
V: TRBV7-2
DNA: TGTGCCAGCAGCTCCCCTAACTACGAGCAGTACTTC
CDR3: CASSSPNYEQYF

D: NA
J: TRBJ1-1
size: NA
V: TRBV14
DNA: TGTGCCAGCAGCCAATCACAGAACACTGAAGCTTTCTTT
CDR3: CASSQSQNTEAFF

D: NA
J: TRBJ2-7
size: NA
V: TRBV7-9
DNA: TGTGCCAGCAGCTTAGCGGGGCAGGCCGGCGAGCAGTACTTC
CDR3: CASSLAGQAGEQYF

D: NA
J: TRBJ1-3
size: NA
V: TRBV6-2/TRBV6-3
DNA: TGTGCCAGCAGTTATGGCAGCTCTGGAAACACCATATATTTT
CDR3: CASSYGSSGNTIYF

D: NA
J: TRBJ2-5
size: few
V: TRBV7-8
DNA: TGTGCCAGCAGCTTAGGCCCCTTAGGGCGAGAGACCCAGTACTTC
CDR3: CASSLGPLGRETQYF

D: NA
J: TRBJ2-1
size: NA
V: TRBV7-9
DNA: TGTGCCAGCAGCTTAGCTGCGAGCAATGAGCAGTTCTTC
CDR3: CASSLAASNEQFF

D: NA
J: TRBJ1-5
size: NA
V: TRBV19
DNA: TGTGCCAGTAGTCGGACGTCCCAGCCCCAGCATTTT
CDR3: CASSRTSQPQHF

D: TRBD1
J: TRBJ2-7
size: NA
V: TRBV6-6
DNA: TGTGCCAGCAGTTACTCGGACAGGGGCTCTTACGAGCAGTACTTC
CDR3: CASSYSDRGSYEQYF

D: NA
J: TRBJ2-5
size: NA
V: TRBV7-2
DNA: TGTGCCAGCAGCTTATTTGGGGGGGCGGAGGAGACCCAGTACTTC
CDR3: CASSLFGGAEETQYF

D: NA
J: TRBJ1-2
size: NA
V: TRBV4-2
DNA: TGTGCCAGCAGCCAAATAGGAGATGGCTACACCTTC
CDR3: CASSQIGDGYTF

D: NA
J: TRBJ2-1
size: NA
V: TRBV10-3
DNA: TGTGCCATCAGTGATGTGCGACTAGTGCAGTTCTTC
CDR3: CAISDVRLVQFF

D: TRBD1
J: TRBJ2-3
size: NA
V: TRBV11-2
DNA: TGTGCCAGCAGCTTAGTTGGGACAGGACATAGCACAGATACGCAGTATTTT
CDR3: CASSLVGTGHSTDTQYF

D: NA
J: TRBJ1-3
size: NA
V: TRBV28
DNA: TGTGCCAGCAGTCAGGGGTGGGACACCATATATTTT
CDR3: CASSQGWDTIYF

D: NA
J: TRBJ1-1
size: NA
V: TRBV6-5
DNA: TGTGCCAGCAGTTACGGGGACCTCCCCGTGGCTTTCTTT
CDR3: CASSYGDLPVAFF

D: NA
J: TRBJ2-6
size: NA
V: TRBV4-1
DNA: TGCGCCAGCAGCCAAGCCCGTCGGGCCTCTGGGGCCAACGTCCTGACTTTC
CDR3: CASSQARRASGANVLTF

D: NA
J: TRBJ1-2
size: NA
V: TRBV5-1
DNA: TGCGCCAGCAGCTGGAACGGACAGAATGGCTACACCTTC
CDR3: CASSWNGQNGYTF

D: NA
J: TRBJ2-5
size: NA
V: TRBV2
DNA: TGTGCCAGCAGTGGGAACAGGGTCCAAGAGACCCAGTACTTC
CDR3: CASSGNRVQETQYF

D: TRBD1
J: TRBJ2-7
size: NA
V: TRBV20-1
DNA: TGCAGTGCTAAGACAGGGTTCGAGCAGTACTTC
CDR3: CSAKTGFEQYF

D: TRBD2
J: TRBJ2-7
size: NA
V: TRBV9
DNA: TGTGCCAGCAGCAACCCTAGCGGTTACGAGCAGTACTTC
CDR3: CASSNPSGYEQYF

D: NA
J: TRBJ2-3
size: NA
V: TRBV29-1
DNA: TGCAGCGAAAGGAAGGGCGGAGATACGCAGTATTTT
CDR3: CSERKGGDTQYF

D: TRBD1
J: TRBJ1-2
size: NA
V: TRBV7-3
DNA: TGTGCCAGCAGCTTAATATGTCGGTGTGACAGGGACCATGATGGCTACACCTTC
CDR3: CASSLICRCDRDHDGYTF

D: NA
J: TRBJ2-5
size: NA
V: TRBV18
DNA: TGTGCCAGCTCACCACGGGGCAACGGGGAGACCCAGTACTTC
CDR3: CASSPRGNGETQYF

D: NA
J: TRBJ1-6
size: NA
V: TRBV5-8
DNA: TGTGCCAGCAGCTCCCGATCCAATTCACCCCTCCACTTT
CDR3: CASSSRSNSPLHF

D: NA
J: TRBJ1-5
size: NA
V: TRBV3-1/TRBV3-2
DNA: TGTGCCAGCAGCCAAGGGGGGGATAGCAATCAGCCCCAGCATTTT
CDR3: CASSQGGDSNQPQHF

D: NA
J: TRBJ2-6
size: NA
V: TRBV19
DNA: TGTGCCAGCCTAAGCGAAGGGGCTCCCCGGACCAACGTCCTGACTTTC
CDR3: CASLSEGAPRTNVLTF

D: TRBD1
J: TRBJ2-1
size: NA
V: TRBV29-1
DNA: TGCAGCGTTGTCTGGCAGGGGGCCTACAATGAGCAGTTCTTC
CDR3: CSVVWQGAYNEQFF

D: NA
J: TRBJ1-1
size: NA
V: TRBV12-3/TRBV12-4
DNA: TGTGCCAGCAGTTTGGGATTGAACACTGAAGCTTTCTTT
CDR3: CASSLGLNTEAFF

D: NA
J: TRBJ2-7
size: NA
V: TRBV6-6
DNA: TGTGCCAGCAGTTACGATCGAGTTTCCTACGAGCAGTACTTC
CDR3: CASSYDRVSYEQYF

D: NA
J: TRBJ1-5
size: NA
V: TRBV10-3
DNA: TGTGCCACAGGGGAGGGACCAGAGGGGGCCCAGCATTTT
CDR3: CATGEGPEGAQHF

D: NA
J: TRBJ2-1
size: NA
V: TRBV19
DNA: TGTGCCAGTAGTATGTTTGGAGGGCAGGGGAATGAGCAGTTCTTC
CDR3: CASSMFGGQGNEQFF

D: NA
J: TRBJ1-2
size: NA
V: TRBV6-5
DNA: TGTGCCAGCAGCCTCAGGGTAGACGGCTACACCTTC
CDR3: CASSLRVDGYTF

D: TRBD2
J: TRBJ2-1
size: NA
V: TRBV3-1/TRBV3-2
DNA: TGTGCCAGCAGCCAAGAAATTACCGGGACTAGCGGGAGGCACAATGAGCAGTTCTTC
CDR3: CASSQEITGTSGRHNEQFF

D: NA
J: TRBJ1-2
size: NA
V: TRBV10-1
DNA: TGCGCCAGCAGTGACGGCTATGGCTACACCTTC
CDR3: CASSDGYGYTF

D: TRBD2
J: TRBJ2-5
size: NA
V: TRBV19
DNA: TGTGCCAGTAGTATTTCAGCGGGAGATACGGGGACCCAGTACTTC
CDR3: CASSISAGDTGTQYF

D: NA
J: TRBJ1-1
size: NA
V: TRBV27
DNA: TGTGCCAGCAGTTTATATGCGGGGAACACTGAAGCTTTCTTT
CDR3: CASSLYAGNTEAFF

D: TRBD1
J: TRBJ2-5
size: NA
V: TRBV6-5
DNA: TGTGCCAGCAGACAGGGGGGAGAGACCCAGTACTTC
CDR3: CASRQGGETQYF

D: TRBD2
J: TRBJ2-3
size: once
V: TRBV4-3
DNA: TGCGCCAGCAGCCAAGATACCCGGACTAGCGAACGCACAGATACGCAGTATTTT
CDR3: CASSQDTRTSERTDTQYF

D: NA
J: TRBJ2-2
size: few
V: TRBV5-4
DNA: TGTGCCAGCAGCCCGCAAAATAGCGGTAACACCGGGGAGCTGTTTTTT
CDR3: CASSPQNSGNTGELFF

D: NA
J: TRBJ2-7
size: NA
V: TRBV28
DNA: TGTGCCAGCAGTCCCCCCGGGGCAGGGGCCTACGAGCAGTACTTC
CDR3: CASSPPGAGAYEQYF

D: TRBD1
J: TRBJ2-4
size: NA
V: TRBV3-1/TRBV3-2
DNA: TGTGCCAGCAGCCGGACAGGACCAGCCAAAAACATTCAGTACTTC
CDR3: CASSRTGPAKNIQYF

D: NA
J: TRBJ2-1
size: NA
V: TRBV21-1
DNA: TGTGCCAGCAGCAGACCGGGGCATGAGCAGTTCTTC
CDR3: CASSRPGHEQFF

D: TRBD2
J: TRBJ2-1
size: NA
V: TRBV5-5
DNA: TGTGCCAGCAGGTTAGCGGGGGGGCTTAATGAGCAGTTCTTC
CDR3: CASRLAGGLNEQFF

D: TRBD1
J: TRBJ2-2
size: NA
V: TRBV6-5
DNA: TGTGCCAGCATCCCGACAGGGGGCGTAACCGGGGAGCTGTTTTTT
CDR3: CASIPTGGVTGELFF

D: NA
J: TRBJ2-1
size: NA
V: TRBV6-4
DNA: TGTGCCAGCAGTCCGGGGGCCGTATCCTACAATGAGCAGTTCTTC
CDR3: CASSPGAVSYNEQFF

D: TRBD1
J: TRBJ2-4
size: NA
V: TRBV2
DNA: TGTGCCAGCAGTGACCTCGGACAGGGTATCGAATACTTC
CDR3: CASSDLGQGIEYF

D: NA
J: TRBJ1-2
size: NA
V: TRBV19
DNA: TGTGCCAGTAGTATCGGGACGCAAAACTATGGCTACACCTTC
CDR3: CASSIGTQNYGYTF

D: TRBD2
J: TRBJ2-2
size: NA
V: TRBV11-2
DNA: TGTGCCAGCAGCTTAGCGGGCGGGAGTAAAGGGTCGGACACCGGGGAGCTGTTTTTT
CDR3: CASSLAGGSKGSDTGELFF

D: TRBD1
J: TRBJ2-7
size: few
V: TRBV7-8
DNA: TGTGCCAGCAGCCCAAGGACAGGGGTGGCCGAGCAGTACTTC
CDR3: CASSPRTGVAEQYF

D: TRBD2
J: TRBJ2-1
size: NA
V: TRBV3-1/TRBV3-2
DNA: TGTGCCAGCAGCCAAGAATCCTCACTAGCGGGAGGATGGTGTGAGCAGTTCTTC
CDR3: CASSQESSLAGGWCEQFF